The TCR beta chain described here comes from a study of CD8 T cells in Susac syndrome. After extraction with the RNeasy kit, about 0.5 to 1 ug of the RNA was reverse transcribed using random hexamers. TCRdb reprocessed the immunoSEQ multiplex PCR reads via MiXCR and lists one record per CDR3 protein. This table has 100,000 to 150,000 distinct CDR3 sequences, approximately 95% appearing once. This TCR was recovered from a human donor with multiple sclerosis. Sequencing was carried out using CD8+ T cells from PBMCs.

CDR3 amino acids: CSVADSYGYTF. The CDR3 DNA reads as TGCAGCGTGGCGGACAGCTATGGCTACACCTTC. The chain recombines TRBV29-1 with TRBJ1-2; maybe TRBD1 (6 bases). Germline V gene lookup returns CDR1 SQVTM and CDR2 ANQGSEA. This CDR3 comprises 11 residues. Trimming took 6 bases from V and 4 from J, leaving 9 bases between them.